This T cell receptor (beta chain) was sequenced during a study of cytomegalovirus exposure and HLA in healthy donors. About the study: About 80 million unique TCRs from HLA-typed donors were held in an early data release. Whole-study findings and limits: Most subjects had HLA-A and HLA-B alleles reportedly predicted accurately by TCR beta sequences.

The germline V gene has CDR1 GTSNPN and CDR2 SVGIG (reference sequence). This CDR3 comprises 11 residues. V lost 1 base and J lost 8, with 6 bases in between. This clone came up a few times. Its antigen is still unknown. 60 Vbeta and 13 Jbeta primers were used in PCR. Method: immunoSEQ multiplex PCR; TCRdb's copy keeps in-frame clones and lacks some. This table holds 30,000 to 35,000 clones, approximately 82% found once. The chain uses TRBV30 and TRBJ2-1; TRBD1 might be the D (5 bases). The sequenced material came from PBMCs. The TCR comes from a woman aged 18-35 years in good health and CMV-seronegative. The CDR3 here is CAWSEGDEQFF. CDR3 nucleotide sequence: TGTGCCTGGAGTGAAGGGGATGAGCAGTTCTTC.